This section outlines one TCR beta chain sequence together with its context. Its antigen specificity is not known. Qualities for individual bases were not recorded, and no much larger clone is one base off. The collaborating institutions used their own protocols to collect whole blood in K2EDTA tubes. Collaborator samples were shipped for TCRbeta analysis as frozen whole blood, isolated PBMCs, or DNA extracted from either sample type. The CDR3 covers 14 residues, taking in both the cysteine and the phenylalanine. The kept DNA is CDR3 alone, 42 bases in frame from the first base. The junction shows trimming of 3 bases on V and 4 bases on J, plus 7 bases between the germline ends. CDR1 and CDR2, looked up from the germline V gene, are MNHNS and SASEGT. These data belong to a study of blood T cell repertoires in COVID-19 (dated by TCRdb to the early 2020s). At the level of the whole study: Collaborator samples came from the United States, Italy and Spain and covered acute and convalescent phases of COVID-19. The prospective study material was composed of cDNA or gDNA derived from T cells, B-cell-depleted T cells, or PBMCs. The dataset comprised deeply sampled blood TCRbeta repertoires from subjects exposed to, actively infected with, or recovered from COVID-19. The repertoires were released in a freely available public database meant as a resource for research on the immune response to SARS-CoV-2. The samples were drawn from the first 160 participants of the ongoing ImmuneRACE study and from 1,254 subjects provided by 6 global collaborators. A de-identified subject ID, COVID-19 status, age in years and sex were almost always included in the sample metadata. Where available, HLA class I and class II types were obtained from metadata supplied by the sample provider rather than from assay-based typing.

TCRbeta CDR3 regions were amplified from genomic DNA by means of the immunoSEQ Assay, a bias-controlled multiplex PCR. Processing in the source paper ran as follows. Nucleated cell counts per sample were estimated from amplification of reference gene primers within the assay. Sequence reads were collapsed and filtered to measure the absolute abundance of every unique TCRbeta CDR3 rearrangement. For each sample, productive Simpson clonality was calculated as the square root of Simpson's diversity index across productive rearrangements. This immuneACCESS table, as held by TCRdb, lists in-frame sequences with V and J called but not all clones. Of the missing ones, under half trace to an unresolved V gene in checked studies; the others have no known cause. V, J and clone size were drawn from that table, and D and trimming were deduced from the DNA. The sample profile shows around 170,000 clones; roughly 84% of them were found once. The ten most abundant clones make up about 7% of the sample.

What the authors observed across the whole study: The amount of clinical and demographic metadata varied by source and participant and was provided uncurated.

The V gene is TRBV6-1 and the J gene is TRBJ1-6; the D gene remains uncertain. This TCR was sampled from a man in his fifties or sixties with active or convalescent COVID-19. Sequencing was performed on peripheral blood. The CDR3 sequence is CASSETKYNSPLHF. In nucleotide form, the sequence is TGTGCCAGCAGTGAGACAAAATATAATTCACCCCTCCACTTT.